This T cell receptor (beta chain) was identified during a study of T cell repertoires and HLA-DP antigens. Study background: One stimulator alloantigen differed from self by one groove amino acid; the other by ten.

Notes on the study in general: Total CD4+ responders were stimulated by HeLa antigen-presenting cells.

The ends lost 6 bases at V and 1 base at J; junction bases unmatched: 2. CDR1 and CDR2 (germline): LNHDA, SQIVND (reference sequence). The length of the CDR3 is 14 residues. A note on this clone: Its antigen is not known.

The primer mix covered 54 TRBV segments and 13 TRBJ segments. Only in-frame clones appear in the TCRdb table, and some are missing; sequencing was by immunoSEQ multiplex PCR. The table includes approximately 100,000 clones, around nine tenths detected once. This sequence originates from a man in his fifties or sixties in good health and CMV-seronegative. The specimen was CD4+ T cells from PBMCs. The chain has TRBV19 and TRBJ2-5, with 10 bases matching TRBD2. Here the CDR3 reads CASRGLAAQETQYF. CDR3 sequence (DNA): TGTGCCAGTAGAGGACTAGCGGCCCAAGAGACCCAGTACTTC. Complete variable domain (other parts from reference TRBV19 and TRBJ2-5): DGGITQSPKYLFRKEGQNVTLSCEQNLNHDAMYWYRQDPGQGLRLIYYSQIVNDFQKGDIAEGYSVSREKKESFPLTVTSAQKNPTAFYLCASRGLAAQETQYFGPGTRLLVL.